The T cell receptor (beta chain) described here comes from a study of molecular identifiers for immune sequencing clone quantification. Study observations and caveats: Under 1% of molecules in naive cells, but over 97% of effector molecules, belonged to clones above 20 RNA copies. The sizes of highly expanded clones could be underestimated when identical TCR molecules share a barcode.

Between the trimmed V and J ends, which lost 4 bases and 4 bases, there was a span of 11 bases. Germline CDR1 and CDR2: LNHDA and SQIVND (reference sequence). The CDR3 is made up of 13 amino acids. This clonotype was counted a few times. Its specificity is not known. Preparation methods for the bulk TCR libraries were those previously described, with listed TCR primers. Each CDR3 protein is one row after TCRdb ran MiXCR on the PCR reads. The data hold over 100,000 distinct CDR3 sequences, with under 40% observed a single time. The genes are TRBV19 and TRBJ2-7, with no clear D. Sequenced: naive CD8+ T cells from blood, with Jurkat cell RNA spiked in. Subset noted: FACS-sorted CD8+CD4-CCR7+CD45RA+ naive T cells. This receptor was obtained from a human donor in good health. Some libraries in this study had Jurkat cell RNA spiked in. Here the CDR3 reads CASSNGPKYEQYF. The CDR3 DNA reads TGTGCCAGTAGTAACGGGCCAAAGTACGAGCAGTACTTC.